Below are 9 T cell receptor beta chains sequenced from a single sample in a study of beta chain features in type 1 diabetes. Study-wide findings and caveats: A moderate, significant TCRB CDR3 shortening appeared in type 1 diabetes across four CD4+ subsets.

Expressed TCRB transcripts got sequenced, as all isolated RNA was reverse transcribed. Generated by immunoSEQ multiplex PCR, the TCRdb table keeps only in-frame clones and is missing some. The data hold 500,000 to 850,000 clones, with over 12% observed a single time. Their specific antigens are unknown. Specimen: naive CD4+ T cells from blood. Receptors originate from a man aged 18 to 29 with type 1 diabetes.

The chain couples TRBV6-5 to TRBJ2-7; no clear D gene. The germline gives CDR1 MNHEY, CDR2 SVGAGI. This CDR3 comprises 11 residues. The V and J ends lost 2 bases and 6 bases respectively, with 5 bases between them. This chain's CDR3 is CASSYHGEQYF. Written as DNA, the CDR3 is TGTGCCAGCAGTTACCATGGCGAGCAGTACTTC.

Only a few counts were recorded for this clone. Other DNA variants within this sample encode the same CDR3. The chain recombines TRBV29-1 with TRBJ2-5; 7 nucleotides match TRBD2. CDR1 and CDR2 (germline): SQVTM, ANQGSEA. The CDR3 runs to 12 residues. V shed 4 bases and J 5 bases; nucleotides not matched to a gene: 4. In DNA, the CDR3 is TGCAGCGTTGCGGGGGGTGAGGAGACCCAGTACTTC. Its protein product is CSVAGGEETQYF.

This clone appeared a single time. The chain combines TRBV9 with TRBJ1-1; 9 positions agree with TRBD1. Trimming cost V 4 bases and J 6 bases; bases outside gene matches: 10. The CDR3 length is 15 residues. Germline assignment: CDR1 SGDLS and CDR2 YYNGEE. The CDR3 protein is CASSPGTGNWAEAFF. The CDR3 DNA is TGTGCCAGCAGCCCTGGGACAGGGAATTGGGCTGAAGCTTTCTTT.

This chain joins TRBV28 and TRBJ1-4; D uncertain. Trimming left V 7 bases short and J 6 bases short, with 9 bases between. Looked up from germline, CDR1 is MDHEN and CDR2 is SYDVKM. The CDR3 sequence is 12 residues long. This CDR3 is CASNSLDEKLFF. The DNA for the CDR3 is TGTGCCAGCAACTCCCTCGATGAAAAACTGTTTTTT.

The chain carries TRBV7-2 and TRBJ1-1, with 10 bases matching TRBD1. CDR1 and CDR2 (germline): SGHTA, FQGNSA. The CDR3 is made up of 17 amino acids. J gave up 4 bases and V 1 base, and 9 bases lay outside the gene matches. CDR3 in amino acids: CASSLVRPGQGGTEAFF. The DNA of the CDR3 is TGTGCCAGCAGCTTAGTGCGTCCCGGACAGGGGGGCACTGAAGCTTTCTTT.

This clone occurred a few times. One end of the junction varies from germline; a read error may be responsible. The CDR3 bases are TGTGCCAGCAGGGAAGGACAGGGTCTCTCCGGGGAGCTGTTTTTT. Its translation: CASREGQGLSGELFF. The rearrangement links TRBV2 to TRBJ2-2, with 8 bases matching TRBD1. CDR3 length equals 15 residues. Germline CDR1 SNHLY, CDR2 FYNNEI.

This clone was counted between two and nine times. V gene TRBV30 combines with J gene TRBJ2-7; D is undetermined. The CDR3 contains 13 residues. From germline, CDR1 is GTSNPN and CDR2 SVGIG (reference sequence). Trimming stripped 2 bases from V and 6 bases from J, with 14 bases between. The CDR3 sequence: CAWSKDSPGEQYF. Here the CDR3 DNA reads TGTGCCTGGAGTAAAGACTCGCCCGGCGAGCAGTACTTC.

The chain carries TRBV15 and TRBJ1-1; D perhaps matches TRBD1 (6 bases). The CDR3 spans 14 residues. Germline CDR1 reads LNHNV; CDR2 reads YYDKDF (reference sequence). Trimming shortened V by 1 base and J by 5 bases, and 11 bases separated the two germline ends. This CDR3 reads CATSRANRATEAFF. CDR3 nucleotides: TGTGCCACCAGCAGAGCAAACAGGGCTACTGAAGCTTTCTTT.

The chain joins TRBV4-1 to TRBJ1-5, with a possible D match to TRBD1 (5 bases). Trimming cost V 0 bases and J 6 bases, with 12 bases left between them. Germline V lookup: CDR1 MGHRA, CDR2 YSYEKL. The CDR3 is 15 amino acids. The CDR3 region has the DNA TGCGCCAGCAGCCAAGACGAAAGGGGTTTTCAGCCCCAGCATTTT. Its protein is CASSQDERGFQPQHF.